A single sample gave rise to the 20 T cell receptor beta chains below, sequenced in a study of shared clonotypes between healthy human individuals. Generated by immunoSEQ multiplex PCR, the TCRdb table keeps only in-frame clones and is missing some. The table records around 940,000 clones, more than 75% of them present only once. The sequenced sample consisted of memory CD4+ T cells sorted from blood. The subset: CD45RA-negative fraction. The receptors were sampled from a young man in good health.

This clone appeared once. The V call is TRBV12-5, the J call TRBJ1-2; the D gene is possibly TRBD1 (5 bases). Per the germline V gene, CDR1 is LGHNT and CDR2 is FRNRAP. This CDR3 contains 13 residues. With 7 bases removed from V and 0 bases from J, the gap between germline ends came to 9 bases. CDR3 DNA sequence: TGTGCTAGTGCCCTGGACACTAACTATGGCTACACCTTC. It is translated as CASALDTNYGYTF. The whole variable domain, filled in from reference TRBV12-5 and TRBJ1-2, reads DARVTQTPRHKVTEMGQEVTMRCQPILGHNTVFWYRQTMMQGLELLAYFRNRAPLDDSGMPKDRFSAEMPDATLATLKIQPSEPRDSAVYFCASALDTNYGYTFGSGTRLTVV.

The count of this clone is one. The V call is TRBV11-3, the J call TRBJ2-5; D possibly corresponds to TRBD1 (6 bases). Germline CDR1 reads SGHNT; CDR2 reads YENEEA. The CDR3 is 15 residues long. Trimming shortened V by 1 base and J by 3 bases, and 12 bases separated the two germline ends. The CDR3 loop is CASSLGQDSKETQYF. The CDR3 DNA reads as TGTGCCAGCAGCTTAGGCCAGGACAGTAAAGAGACCCAGTACTTC.

The chain carries TRBV2 and TRBJ1-2; maybe TRBD1 (6 bases). CDR3 length: 14 residues. Per the germline V gene, CDR1 is SNHLY and CDR2 is FYNNEI. V was cut by 1 base and J by 4 bases, with 10 bases left in between. The CDR3 DNA sequence: TGTGCCAGCAGTGAAGTCGGGGGCACCTATGGCTACACCTTC. This codes for CASSEVGGTYGYTF.

About this clone: Possible read error: a much larger clone is one base away. The identical CDR3 is also encoded by other nucleotide sequences in the sample. The J gene is TRBJ1-1, the V gene TRBV29-1, with 7 positions matching TRBD1. Per germline, CDR1 SQVTM and CDR2 ANQGSEA. The CDR3 has 12 amino acids. Trimming removed 4 bases from V and 1 base from J; junction bases left unmatched: 0. The CDR3, as DNA: TGCAGCGTTGGACAGGGGAACACTGAAGCTTTCTTT. This sequence encodes CSVGQGNTEAFF.

The DNA of the CDR3 is TGTGCCAGTAGCAGACGGGACAGGGGCAATCAGCCCCAGCATTTT. Protein: CASSRRDRGNQPQHF. This sequence joins TRBV19 and TRBJ1-5, with 9 bases identical to TRBD1. J was trimmed by 2 bases and V by 6 bases; bases with no gene match: 5. CDR3 length: 15 residues. Germline V lookup: CDR1 LNHDA, CDR2 SQIVND (reference sequence).

This clone was seen just once. The chain couples TRBV19 to TRBJ1-2; TRBD1 is a possible D gene (5 bases). CDR1 is LNHDA, CDR2 SQIVND, per germline (reference sequence). V gave up 0 bases and J gave up 8 bases, with 19 bases separating them. The CDR3 contains 16 residues. CDR3 region: CASSIDRAPGRGGYTF. The CDR3 DNA follows: TGTGCCAGTAGTATAGATCGGGCCCCAGGGCGTGGAGGCTACACCTTC.

V is TRBV28 and J is TRBJ1-2; 7 nucleotides agree with TRBD1. Germline trimming cut 6 bases from V and 8 bases from J; bases unmatched to any gene: 9. Per germline, CDR1 MDHEN and CDR2 SYDVKM. The CDR3 extends over 13 amino acids. The CDR3 region is CASRSTGDHGYTF. DNA for the CDR3: TGTGCCAGCAGATCTACAGGGGACCACGGCTACACCTTC.

CDR3 amino acids: CASTSRVGPYEQYF. Here the CDR3 DNA reads TGTGCCAGCACCTCCAGGGTAGGGCCCTACGAGCAGTACTTC. V gene TRBV7-2 combines with J gene TRBJ2-7, with D perhaps TRBD1 (5 bases). The CDR3 totals 14 residues. Germline V CDR1 and CDR2: SGHTA, FQGNSA. Trimming removed 7 bases at V and 2 bases at J, with 15 bases between.

The chain joins TRBV7-2 to TRBJ2-2, with D perhaps being TRBD1 or TRBD2 (5 bases each). The germline V gene has CDR1 SGHTA and CDR2 FQGNSA. V shed 6 bases and J shed 6 bases, with 17 bases lying between them. This CDR3 spans 15 amino acids. The DNA for the CDR3 is TGTGCCAGCAGACCTCCGGGACGGGTCTCCGGGGAGCTGTTTTTT. It translates to CASRPPGRVSGELFF.

V gene TRBV7-2 combines with J gene TRBJ2-3; no reliable D call. Trimming pared 3 bases from V and 7 bases from J, leaving 14 bases between. CDR3 length: 14 amino acids. Germline V gives CDR1 SGHTA, CDR2 FQGNSA. The CDR3 loop reads CASSFQDSTHTQYF. The CDR3 nucleotides are TGTGCCAGCAGCTTCCAAGACTCCACCCATACGCAGTATTTT. Full variable domain (outside the CDR3, taken from reference TRBV7-2 and TRBJ2-3): GAGVSQSPSNKVTEKGKDVELRCDPISGHTALYWYRQSLGQGLEFLIYFQGNSAPDKSGLPSDRFSAERTGGSVSTLTIQRTQQEDSAVYLCASSFQDSTHTQYFGPGTRLTVL.

CDR3 nucleotide sequence: TGCGCCACCACCTCCGGGGGGCCCGGGGAGCTGTTTTTT. Translating gives CATTSGGPGELFF. V usage is TRBV5-1 and J usage is TRBJ2-2; a weak D match, TRBD2 (7 bases). The CDR3 runs to 13 residues. Germline lookup yields CDR1 SGHRS and CDR2 YFSETQ. Trimming took 9 bases from V and 6 from J, leaving 15 bases between them.

About this clone itself: Relative to the germline gene, one junction end is altered; a read error may explain this. The chain couples TRBV7-7 to TRBJ2-5; TRBD1 might be the D (6 bases). CDR1 is SSHAT, CDR2 FNYEAQ, per germline (reference sequence). There are 13 residues in the CDR3. The CDR3: CASSLRGQETQYF. CDR3 bases: TGTGCTAGCAGCTTAAGGGGGCAAGAGACCCAGTACTTC.

In its sample, this clone was seen a few times. CDR3 bases: TGTGCCAGCAGTACCCGGACTAGCGGGAACTACGAGCAGTACTTC. This encodes CASSTRTSGNYEQYF. The chain has TRBV27 and TRBJ2-7; 12 bases map to TRBD2. CDR1 is MNHEY and CDR2 is SMNVEV in the germline V gene (reference sequence). V lost 5 bases, J lost 3 bases, and 5 bases stayed unmatched. The CDR3 is made up of 15 amino acids.

This chain uses TRBV28 with TRBJ1-1; the match to TRBD1 covers 9 bases. CDR1 is MDHEN and CDR2 is SYDVKM in the germline V gene. The CDR3 contains 17 residues. V dropped 3 bases and J dropped 6; count of bases not matched to a gene: 14. CDR3 residues: CASSFPGQGKLRAEAFF. The CDR3 DNA sequence: TGTGCCAGCAGTTTCCCGGGACAGGGAAAGTTGAGGGCTGAAGCTTTCTTT.

The chain recombines TRBV2 with TRBJ2-5; TRBD2 matches 7 bases. Germline CDR1 is SNHLY and CDR2 is FYNNEI. The trim removed 5 bases at V and 5 bases at J, leaving 5 bases unmatched. The CDR3 has 13 residues. CDR3 in DNA: TGTGCCAGCAGTTGGACTAGGACGGAGACCCAGTACTTC. This sequence encodes CASSWTRTETQYF.

This chain uses TRBV29-1 with TRBJ1-5, with 8 positions matching TRBD1. Germline V CDR1 and CDR2: SQVTM, ANQGSEA. The CDR3 runs 12 residues. The junction had 4 bases not matched to a gene; V was cut back by 7 bases and J by 5 bases. CDR3 coding DNA: TGCAGCGCTGTACAGGGGGATCAGCCCCAGCATTTT. Its protein product is CSAVQGDQPQHF.

This clone was found a few times. This chain joins TRBV27 and TRBJ2-1, with 13 nucleotides matching TRBD2. The V gene's germline CDR1 is MNHEY and CDR2 SMNVEV (reference sequence). Trimming took 4 bases from V and 5 from J; bases not matched to a gene: 2. This CDR3 spans 15 amino acids. The CDR3 protein is CASSSGTSGNNEQFF. For the CDR3, the DNA is TGTGCCAGCAGTTCCGGGACTAGCGGGAACAATGAGCAGTTCTTC.

The chain has TRBV5-4 and TRBJ2-7; D not resolved. Germline assignment: CDR1 SGHNT and CDR2 YYREEE (reference sequence). Trimming left V 1 base short and J 2 bases short, with 7 bases between. This CDR3 is 13 amino acids long. CDR3 protein: CASSLNRAYEQYF. CDR3 in DNA: TGTGCCAGCAGCTTGAATCGCGCCTACGAGCAGTACTTC. The complete variable domain, with remaining parts taken from reference TRBV5-4 and TRBJ2-7, reads ETGVTQSPTHLIKTRGQQVTLRCSSQSGHNTVSWYQQALGQGPQFIFQYYREEENGRGNFPPRFSGLQFPNYSSELNVNALELDDSALYLCASSLNRAYEQYFGPGTRLTVT.

The chain is built from TRBV28 and TRBJ2-7; a weak D match, TRBD2 (6 bases). CDR1 MDHEN and CDR2 SYDVKM come from the germline V gene. The CDR3 runs 14 residues. V shed 3 bases and J shed 3 bases, with 12 bases lying between them. CDR3 in DNA: TGTGCCAGCAGTTTCCATGGAGGGAACTACGAGCAGTACTTC. This gives the protein CASSFHGGNYEQYF.

The genes are TRBV10-3 and TRBJ1-2; TRBD1 is a possible D gene (5 bases). Trimming stripped 4 bases from V and 0 bases from J, with 15 bases between. This CDR3 spans 16 amino acids. Germline CDR1 ENHRY, CDR2 SYGVKD. The DNA of the CDR3 is TGTGCCATCAGTGCTAGTGACAGTCTACCTAACTATGGCTACACCTTC. It is translated as CAISASDSLPNYGYTF.